What follows are 32 T cell receptor beta chains derived from one specimen sequenced in a study of blood T cell repertoires in COVID-19. Only in-frame clones appear in the TCRdb table, and some are missing; sequencing was by immunoSEQ multiplex PCR. The table lists approximately 100,000 clones, around 87% of them singletons, with around 14% in the top ten. The sequencing input was peripheral blood. The source is a man aged 45-60 years with acute or convalescent COVID-19.

The chain combines TRBV6-5 with TRBJ2-7; 7 nucleotides line up with TRBD2. After removal of 6 bases from V and 9 bases from J, the junction contained 14 bases not matched to a gene. Germline CDR1 and CDR2: MNHEY and SVGAGI. This CDR3 is 14 amino acids long. The CDR3 spells CASRLSGTTWGQYF. The DNA for the CDR3 is TGTGCCAGCAGACTGTCCGGGACTACCTGGGGGCAGTACTTC.

This clone appeared a few times. The gene calls are TRBV11-3 and TRBJ2-1, with D possibly matching TRBD1 (7 bases). CDR3 length: 16 amino acids. Per the germline V gene, CDR1 is SGHNT and CDR2 is YENEEA. V lost 5 bases to trimming and J lost 3 bases, with 17 bases between them. DNA of the CDR3: TGTGCCAGCAGCCCGTGGGGGCAGGGGGGCTACAATGAGCAGTTCTTC. Residues: CASSPWGQGGYNEQFF.

This chain connects TRBV28 to TRBJ2-3; 10 nucleotides align to TRBD2. J was trimmed by 7 bases and V by 5 bases; bases with no gene match: 6. Per germline, CDR1 MDHEN and CDR2 SYDVKM. The CDR3 contains 14 residues. CDR3 sequence (DNA): TGTGCCAGCAGTCCAGCGGGAGGGATGTATACGCAGTATTTT. It specifies CASSPAGGMYTQYF.

CDR3 region: CATSRGGQGGETQYF. The DNA of the CDR3 is TGTGCCACCAGCAGAGGTGGACAGGGCGGGGAGACCCAGTACTTC. V gene TRBV15 combines with J gene TRBJ2-5; 8 nucleotides match TRBD1. V shed 1 base, J shed 5 bases, and the junction held 6 bases outside the gene matches. This CDR3 spans 15 amino acids. Per the germline V gene, CDR1 is LNHNV and CDR2 is YYDKDF (reference sequence).

The rearrangement uses TRBV19 and TRBJ1-1; 9 bases are a match to TRBD1. The CDR3 extends over 15 amino acids. Per germline, CDR1 LNHDA and CDR2 SQIVND (reference sequence). J gave up 1 base and V 4 bases, and 4 bases lay outside the gene matches. The CDR3 DNA follows: TGTGCCAGTAGTAGCAGACAGGGGGGGAACACTGAAGCTTTCTTT. Protein: CASSSRQGGNTEAFF.

This rearrangement joins TRBV9 to TRBJ1-3, with 9 bases aligning to TRBD1. The J segment lost 3 bases and the V segment lost 3 bases, leaving 7 bases of the junction unmatched. This CDR3 has 16 residues. Germline assignment: CDR1 SGDLS and CDR2 YYNGEE. This CDR3 is CASSAYETGGGNTIYF. The CDR3 nucleotides read TGTGCCAGCAGCGCGTATGAGACAGGGGGTGGAAACACCATATATTTT.

The rearrangement uses TRBV4-1 and TRBJ1-4; TRBD1 matches 9 bases. Per germline, CDR1 MGHRA and CDR2 YSYEKL. This CDR3 contains 17 residues. Trimming removed 1 base from V and 8 bases from J; junction bases left unmatched: 11. The CDR3 nucleotides read TGCGCCAGCAGCCAAGGGACAGGGGAGATAAAAAGGGAAAAACTGTTTTTT. It is translated as CASSQGTGEIKREKLFF.

This chain connects TRBV11-2 to TRBJ2-1, with TRBD1 matching 7 bases. The CDR3 runs 13 residues. V lost 1 base, J lost 16 bases, and 10 bases stayed unmatched. Germline loops: CDR1 SGHAT, CDR2 FQNNGV. The CDR3 reads CASSLAGDRVGFF. In DNA, the CDR3 is TGTGCCAGCAGCTTAGCGGGTGACAGGGTCGGCTTCTTC.

The V gene is TRBV30, the J gene TRBJ1-1; D is ambiguous. Germline CDR1 reads GTSNPN; CDR2 reads SVGIG (reference sequence). The CDR3 has 14 residues. V was trimmed by 3 bases and J by 5 bases, leaving 16 bases between them. CDR3 sequence (DNA): TGTGCCTGGAGGCCGGACTTCCGAGGGACTGAAGCTTTCTTT. It is translated as CAWRPDFRGTEAFF.

J is TRBJ2-3 and V is TRBV11-1; maybe TRBD2 (5 bases). The ends were cut back, 3 bases at V and 1 base at J, with 14 bases in the middle. CDR1 and CDR2 from the germline V gene are SGHAT and FQDESV (reference sequence). This CDR3 has 16 residues. This CDR3 is CASSLGSKPGTDTQYF. Here the CDR3 DNA reads TGTGCCAGCAGCTTGGGGAGCAAACCAGGCACAGATACGCAGTATTTT.

The chain combines TRBV24-1 with TRBJ2-3, with D possibly being TRBD2 (5 bases). CDR3 length: 13 amino acids. Trimming removed 1 base at V and 7 bases at J, with 8 bases between. Germline CDR1 and CDR2: KGHDR and SFDVKD. Here the CDR3 DNA reads TGTGCCACCAGTGATTTCGGAGGATATACGCAGTATTTT. The encoded protein is CATSDFGGYTQYF.

This chain joins TRBV4-1 and TRBJ2-5, with 10 bases fitting TRBD2. Germline assignment: CDR1 MGHRA and CDR2 YSYEKL. The CDR3 has 13 amino acids. V lost 3 bases to trimming and J lost 5 bases; unmatched junction nucleotides: 0. In DNA, the CDR3 is TGCGCCAGCAGCCAGGGACTAGCGGAGACCCAGTACTTC. Protein sequence: CASSQGLAETQYF.

This sequence joins TRBV28 and TRBJ1-2, with D unclear. V dropped 3 bases and J dropped 3 bases, with 11 bases sitting between them. The CDR3 has 14 residues. Looked up from germline, CDR1 is MDHEN and CDR2 is SYDVKM. CDR3: CASSLGSADYGYTF. The CDR3 nucleotides are TGTGCCAGCAGTTTGGGTAGCGCGGACTATGGCTACACCTTC.

The CDR3 protein is CASSLSLGQMGPGTPLHF. The CDR3 DNA reads TGTGCCAGCAGCTTATCCCTCGGACAGATGGGGCCTGGGACACCCCTCCACTTT. V and J are TRBV7-8 and TRBJ1-6; TRBD1 is a possible D gene (6 bases). V was clipped by 2 bases and J by 11 bases, with 25 bases between them. In germline, CDR1 is SGHVS, CDR2 FQNEAQ. CDR3 size: 18 residues.

This chain uses TRBV18 with TRBJ2-1, with 9 positions matching TRBD2. Trimming took 4 bases from V and 6 from J; bases not matched to a gene: 10. The length of the CDR3 is 16 residues. Per the germline V gene, CDR1 is KGHSH and CDR2 is LQKENI. The CDR3 sequence is CASSLLPGLAFNEQFF. CDR3 nucleotides: TGTGCCAGCTCACTACTTCCGGGACTAGCCTTCAATGAGCAGTTCTTC. Full variable domain (remainder filled in from reference TRBV18 and TRBJ2-1): NAGVMQNPRHLVRRRGQEARLRCSPMKGHSHVYWYRQLPEEGLKFMVYLQKENIIDESGMPKERFSAEFPKEGPSILRIQQVVRGDSAAYFCASSLLPGLAFNEQFFGPGTRLTVL.

The rearrangement uses TRBV2 and TRBJ2-7, with 8 bases fitting TRBD1. Losses at the gene ends were 5 bases for V and 1 base for J; bases not matched to a gene: 7. The CDR3 length is 15 residues. Germline CDR1 reads SNHLY; CDR2 reads FYNNEI. The CDR3 DNA sequence: TGTGCCAGCAGTTCCCGGGACAGGAGTTCCTACGAGCAGTACTTC. Amino acid sequence: CASSSRDRSSYEQYF.

The chain recombines TRBV7-2 with TRBJ1-2; 7 bases are shared with TRBD1. Germline trimming cut 5 bases from V and 8 bases from J; bases unmatched to any gene: 11. The CDR3 length is 14 residues. CDR1 and CDR2 from the germline V gene are SGHTA and FQGNSA. CDR3 nucleotides: TGTGCCAGCAGCGCGCGACAGGGTACGGGAGGCTACACCTTC. Translation gives CASSARQGTGGYTF.

The chain recombines TRBV5-1 with TRBJ2-1; TRBD2 aligns across 14 bases. Unmatched junction bases numbered 7, after V lost 5 bases and J lost 9 bases. Germline CDR1 and CDR2: SGHRS and YFSETQ. The CDR3 runs to 15 residues. As DNA, the CDR3 is TGCGCCAGCAGACCCGGGACTAGCGGGAGTGGTGAGCAGTTCTTC. It yields the protein CASRPGTSGSGEQFF.

This clone showed up just once. The rearrangement joins TRBV2 to TRBJ2-1; TRBD1 is a possible D gene (6 bases). The germline V gene has CDR1 SNHLY and CDR2 FYNNEI. The CDR3 loop spans 12 amino acids. With 6 bases removed from V and 15 bases from J, the gap between germline ends came to 18 bases. The CDR3 DNA sequence: TGTGCCAGCAGGGTCGACCCAGGGGATCCGTTCTTC. It codes for CASRVDPGDPFF.

The rearrangement links TRBV12-3 or TRBV12-4 to TRBJ1-6; maybe TRBD1 (6 bases). V was pared by 3 bases and J by 10 bases, with 10 bases between. CDR3 length: 13 residues. The CDR3 DNA sequence: TGTGCCAGCAGTTTCAGGGGAGCCTCACCCCTCCACTTT. Translated, it gives CASSFRGASPLHF.

The chain links TRBV27 to TRBJ1-6, with D perhaps matching TRBD1 (6 bases). Per germline, CDR1 MNHEY and CDR2 SMNVEV (reference sequence). Trimming removed 5 bases at V and 0 bases at J, with 17 bases between. The CDR3 extends over 18 amino acids. CDR3 nucleotides: TGTGCCAGCAGTAACCCCCCCCGGACAGCCTCCTATAATTCACCCCTCCACTTT. Residues: CASSNPPRTASYNSPLHF.

V usage is TRBV27 and J usage is TRBJ1-5, with 9 bases that match TRBD1. This CDR3 has 15 amino acids. The ends lost 5 bases at V and 7 bases at J; junction bases unmatched: 9. Germline loops: CDR1 MNHEY, CDR2 SMNVEV (reference sequence). CDR3 in amino acids: CASSLSTGGGQPQHF. The CDR3 DNA reads as TGTGCCAGCAGTCTTTCGACAGGGGGAGGGCAGCCCCAGCATTTT.

The table lists this clone with a few counts. The V gene is TRBV2, the J gene TRBJ2-1, with D possibly being TRBD1 (5 bases). The CDR3 totals 14 residues. V lost 4 bases and J lost 7, with 14 bases in between. Germline lookup yields CDR1 SNHLY and CDR2 FYNNEI. CDR3 nucleotides: TGTGCCAGCAGTGTCCAGGGTATGACGAATGAGCAGTTCTTC. Translation: CASSVQGMTNEQFF.

This clone was detected only a few times. The chain carries TRBV2 and TRBJ1-1; the match to TRBD1 covers 10 bases. J gave up 6 bases and V 6 bases, and 10 bases lay outside the gene matches. Germline V CDR1 and CDR2: SNHLY, FYNNEI. The CDR3 is made up of 15 amino acids. The CDR3 protein is CASRSGQGQFAEAFF. CDR3 DNA: TGTGCCAGCAGATCGGGACAGGGGCAATTCGCTGAAGCTTTCTTT.

This chain links TRBV2 with TRBJ1-3; D may be TRBD1 (6 bases). Trimming took off 1 base at V and 0 bases at J, with 10 bases between the two ends. This CDR3 contains 16 residues. CDR1 and CDR2 from the germline V gene are SNHLY and FYNNEI. CDR3 DNA: TGTGCCAGCAGTGAAGACAGGGCGAGCTCTGGAAACACCATATATTTT. This gives the protein CASSEDRASSGNTIYF.

The rearrangement joins TRBV2 to TRBJ2-4; the match to TRBD2 covers 8 bases. The V and J ends lost 9 bases and 1 base, in that order; junction bases with no gene match: 14. CDR1 is SNHLY and CDR2 is FYNNEI in the germline V gene. The CDR3 consists of 17 residues. The CDR3 nucleotides read TGTGCCAGTCGCGGGCCCCCTAGCGGGCGTGCCAAAAACATTCAGTACTTC. It translates to CASRGPPSGRAKNIQYF.

The rearrangement uses TRBV4-1 and TRBJ1-5; D not certain. The CDR3 extends over 15 amino acids. V lost 1 base and J 0 bases, leaving 7 bases between the germline ends. Germline V CDR1 and CDR2: MGHRA, YSYEKL. The CDR3 sequence is CASSQGVNSNQPQHF. In nucleotides, the CDR3 is TGCGCCAGCAGCCAAGGAGTTAATAGCAATCAGCCCCAGCATTTT.

The chain uses TRBV25-1 and TRBJ2-5; a weak D match, TRBD1 (6 bases). V gave up 3 bases and J gave up 2 bases, with 10 bases separating them. The CDR3 length is 14 residues. Germline loops: CDR1 MGHDK, CDR2 SYGVNS. The CDR3 sequence is CASSDGTWQETQYF. The CDR3 DNA sequence: TGTGCCAGCAGTGACGGGACATGGCAAGAGACCCAGTACTTC.

The V gene is TRBV6-6, the J gene TRBJ2-5; 13 nucleotides align to TRBD2. Per germline, CDR1 MNHNY and CDR2 SVGAGI (reference sequence). This CDR3 region has 15 residues. J gave up 5 bases and V 4 bases, and 4 bases lay outside the gene matches. CDR3 residues: CASSWTSGSSETQYF. DNA of the CDR3: TGTGCCAGCAGTTGGACTAGCGGGAGTTCCGAGACCCAGTACTTC.

This chain joins TRBV28 and TRBJ2-1; 7 nucleotides line up with TRBD1. The CDR3 extends over 15 amino acids. CDR1 and CDR2 (germline): MDHEN, SYDVKM. J was trimmed by 8 bases and V by 4 bases; bases with no gene match: 11. CDR3 loop: CASSSAGTERHEQFF. The DNA of the CDR3 is TGTGCCAGCAGTTCCGCCGGGACAGAGCGCCATGAGCAGTTCTTC.

The rearrangement uses TRBV7-6 and TRBJ2-1; D gene uncertain. The germline V gene encodes CDR1 SGHVS and CDR2 FNYEAQ. This CDR3 spans 15 amino acids. Trimming took off 1 base at V and 8 bases at J, with 15 bases between the two ends. DNA for the CDR3: TGTGCCAGCAGCTTAGAATCAGTCAAGTCTGATGAGCAGTTCTTC. Its protein product is CASSLESVKSDEQFF.

The chain employs TRBV11-2 and TRBJ2-3, with 9 bases aligning to TRBD2. V shed 2 bases, J shed 0 bases, and the junction held 3 bases outside the gene matches. The CDR3 is 16 residues long. Germline V lookup: CDR1 SGHAT, CDR2 FQNNGV. DNA for the CDR3: TGTGCCAGCAGCTTAACTAGCGGGCTTAGCACAGATACGCAGTATTTT. Protein sequence: CASSLTSGLSTDTQYF.